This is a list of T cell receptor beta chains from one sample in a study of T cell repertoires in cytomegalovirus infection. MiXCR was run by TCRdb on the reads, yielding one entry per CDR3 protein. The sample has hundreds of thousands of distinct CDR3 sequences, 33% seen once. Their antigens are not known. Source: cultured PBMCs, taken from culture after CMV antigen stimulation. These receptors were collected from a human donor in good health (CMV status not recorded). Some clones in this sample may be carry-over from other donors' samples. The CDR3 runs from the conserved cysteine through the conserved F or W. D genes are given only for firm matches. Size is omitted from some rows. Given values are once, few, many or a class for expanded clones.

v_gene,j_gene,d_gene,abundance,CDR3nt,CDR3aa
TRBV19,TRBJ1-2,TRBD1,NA,TGTGCCAGTAAGAGATGGACAGGGGTTAACTATGGCTACACCTTC,CASKRWTGVNYGYTF
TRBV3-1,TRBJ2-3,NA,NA,TGTGCCAGCAGCCCTAGGGGCGGGGGCACAGATACGCAGTATTTT,CASSPRGGGTDTQYF
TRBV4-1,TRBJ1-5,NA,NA,TGCGCCAGCAGCGAGGGTCCGACCGGCAATCAGCCCCAGCATTTT,CASSEGPTGNQPQHF
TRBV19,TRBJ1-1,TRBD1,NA,TGTGCCAGTGGCGGACAGGTAGGACCTGAAGCTTTCTTT,CASGGQVGPEAFF
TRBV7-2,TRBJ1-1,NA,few,TGTGCCAGCAGCTTAATACCGGGAACCCCGAACACTGAAGCTTTCTTT,CASSLIPGTPNTEAFF
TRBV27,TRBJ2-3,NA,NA,TGTGCCAGCAGCCGGAAAGGGTTGTTAGATACGCAGTATTTT,CASSRKGLLDTQYF
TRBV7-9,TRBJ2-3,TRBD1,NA,TGTGCCAGCAGCCGCTCAGGGGGCGCAGGAGATACGCAGTATTTT,CASSRSGGAGDTQYF
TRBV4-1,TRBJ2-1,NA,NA,TGCGCCAGCAGCCCGTGGGGAAGGGTTTGGTACCGCAATGAGCAGTTCTTC,CASSPWGRVWYRNEQFF
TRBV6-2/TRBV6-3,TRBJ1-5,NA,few,TGTGCCAGCAGTTACTCGACGGGCTATCAGCCCCAGCATTTT,CASSYSTGYQPQHF
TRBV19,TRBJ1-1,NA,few,TGTGCCAGTATGGATCCGGGGGCGAACACTGAAGCTTTCTTT,CASMDPGANTEAFF
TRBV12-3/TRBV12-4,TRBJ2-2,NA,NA,TGTGCCAGCAGTCTCCAGGTTGGCGGGGAGCTGTTTTTT,CASSLQVGGELFF
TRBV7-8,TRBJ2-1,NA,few,TGTGCCAGCAGCTTAGGGACTTCGTCGGGTGAGCAGTTCTTC,CASSLGTSSGEQFF
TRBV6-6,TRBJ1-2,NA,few,TGTGCCAGCAGTTACCCCGGACTCTACACCTTC,CASSYPGLYTF
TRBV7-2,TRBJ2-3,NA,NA,TGTGCCAGCAGCTTAGAGCAGCGTCTCTCTCCAGATACGCAGTATTTT,CASSLEQRLSPDTQYF
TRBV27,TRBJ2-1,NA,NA,TGTGCCAGCAGTCTTCGGGGAATCTCGGGAGAAATCTTTTACAATGAGCAGTTCTTC,CASSLRGISGEIFYNEQFF
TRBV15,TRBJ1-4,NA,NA,TGTGCCACCAGCAGAGATCGGTTGGCGGGCGAAAAACTGTTTTTT,CATSRDRLAGEKLFF